The text below deals with one T cell receptor beta chain. The specificity of this receptor is unknown. A junction boundary mismatches the germline segment, possibly from a read error. CDR1 and CDR2 are read off the germline V gene (reference sequence) as SEHNR and FQNEAQ. Measured from the cysteine to the phenylalanine, the CDR3 is 11 residues long. CDR3 DNA is the only sequence kept; it has 33 bases, read in frame from the first base. The cohort was made up of about 610 healthy bone marrow donors. All cohort members were sampled while nominally healthy, although unrecorded immune exposures were likely present. The donor tested CMV seropositive, placing the donor among the 250 to 350 seropositive members of the cohort. A peripheral blood sample was provided by each donor, and peripheral blood mononuclear cells were used for TCR beta sequencing. Genomic DNA extraction from the blood cell samples was performed with the Qiagen DNeasy Blood Extraction Kit.

The method was the immunoSEQ multiplex PCR assay. For the multiplex PCR, a mixture combining 60 forward primers for TCR Vbeta segments and 13 reverse primers for TCR Jbeta segments was used. Amplification of the CDR3 region of rearranged TCR beta genes was performed with a multiplex PCR assay on genomic DNA. Amplified TCR beta libraries were sequenced as 87-base-pair reads on the Illumina HiSeq System. In the authors' own workflow: In a later analysis, tens of millions of unique TCR beta chains were counted across the approximately 620 repertoires, and approximately 11 million of these chains were shared by at least two donors. Raw reads were error-corrected and collapsed into unique sequences by a nearest-neighbor algorithm in which closely related sequences were merged to remove PCR and sequencing errors. V, D and J gene segments were assigned by aligning CDR3 sequences to IMGT reference sequences. For a sequence to be retained, a match of at least six nucleotides was required to both a V gene segment and a J gene segment. A rearrangement counted as productive if the CDR3 had no stop codons and remained in frame with V and J, and every other rearrangement counted as non-productive. Following IMGT convention, CDR3 was defined as the stretch from the second conserved V-encoded cysteine to the conserved J-encoded phenylalanine. The earlier analysis of about 570 of the donors excluded any sequence lacking an unambiguous match to a single V gene segment. An earlier analysis of a few hundred of the donors classified V segments as functional when productive rearrangements were above 56.7% and as segregating when the standard deviation between donors was above 5%. A statistical classification framework was developed to diagnose cytomegalovirus status using the catalog of TCR beta chain sequences. In a later analysis, TCR nucleotide sequences were compared against IMGT/GENE-DB human TR gene sequences so that V and J genes could be assigned. A later analysis assigned CDR3 sequences and most-parsimonious VDJ recombination scenarios with the TCRdist pipeline. In a later analysis, every TCR beta chain was defined by the combination of its CDR3 amino acid sequence and its V-gene family, and reads without a unique V-gene family were dropped. A later analysis removed 592 highly shared, low-generation-probability nucleotide sequences to deal with suspected cross-contamination and a sequencing artifact. For each public chain, a later analysis derived a clonal expansion index from normalized ranks of inferred template counts within each repertoire. Generation probabilities in a later analysis came from a VDJ recombination model fitted to out-of-frame rearrangements, and those results were checked against IGoR. In a later analysis, hypergeometric tests were used to score TCR-TCR, TCR-HLA and TCR-CMV co-occurrence, with a repertoire-size bias correction applied to TCR pairs. To estimate false discovery rates, a later analysis permuted the HLA or CMV assignments 20 times. In a later analysis, co-occurring TCRs were grouped with DBSCAN, and TCRdist sequence similarity was added when clustering was performed within HLA-allele-positive subsets. Repertoires with fewer than 30,000 or more than 120,000 public chains, plus five repertoires with anomalous nucleotide sharing, were excluded from co-occurrence clustering. Drawn from immuneACCESS, this table holds only the in-frame rearrangements with V and J called that TCRdb kept. Clones are partly lost; checked studies trace under half to an unresolved V gene and leave the rest unexplained. The V and J calls and clone size were taken over from that table, and D and trimming were inferred from the DNA. The table for this sample records around 100,000 clones. About 6.8% of the sample rests with the top ten.

These data originate in a study of cytomegalovirus exposure and HLA in healthy donors (dated by TCRdb to between 2016 and 2019). About the study as a whole: An earlier analysis of 587 of the donors reported 276 Gb of sequence data and roughly 120 million unique TCR beta sequences obtained from 180 million or so T cells. Around 300 gigabases of sequencing data and tens of millions of unique TCR sequences were included in an early release covering 550 to 650 HLA-typed donors. The study profiled the T cell repertoires of hundreds of subjects by immunosequencing and related them to cytomegalovirus serostatus. High-throughput TCR immunosequencing, statistical association of individual TCRs with disease status, and machine learning were combined to predict cytomegalovirus infection status. An earlier analysis of around 540 of the donors applied high-throughput TCR beta sequencing to assess whether each TCR beta V gene segment acted as functional or pseudogenic. About 5 DR-DQ haplotypes were handled as single units for association and clustering, since linkage in the cohort was strong. On average, about 240,000 unique TCR beta nucleotide sequences were sequenced per donor among about 400 genotyped donors of the cohort, with roughly 18% of those sequences being non-productive. The study was designed to test whether signatures of past pathogen exposure could be identified by cataloging public T cell receptors. Typing coverage differed by locus: A, B, C, DRB1 and DQB1 were typed in roughly 629-630 donors, DQA1 in roughly 510, DPA1 in approximately 600, and DPB1 in roughly 450. In the later analysis, no new phenotypic data were used to find candidate immune exposures; instead, reliance was placed on TCR beta sequences and their occurrence across donors. Donor age, sex, ethnicity and CMV serostatus were compiled alongside the repertoire data. A later analysis re-examined previously published TCR beta repertoires from roughly 650 donors and added high-resolution HLA genotyping to investigate patterns of TCR occurrence. In a later genetic analysis, genome-wide SNP genotypes for about three fifths of the roughly 670 donors were used, and that subset was treated as a discovery cohort. All discovery cohort repertoires had been generated on a single sequencing platform. A separate validation cohort of over 95 different subjects was used in addition to the approximately 670-subject first cohort. HLA typing covered class I and class II loci at four-digit resolution. Of the 398 genotyped donors, over 70% fell in the genetic ancestry cluster associated with self-reported Caucasian donors.

General findings and caveats noted by the study authors: The earlier analysis of nearly 600 of the donors excluded around 17 rarely observed V segments, including chromosome 9 orphons, because counts were too low. The only immune exposure information available for the cohort was CMV serostatus. According to a later analysis, parvovirus B19, influenza, CMV and Epstein-Barr virus appeared linked to several top co-occurrence clusters. A later analysis found that HLA-associated TCR beta chains were more clonally expanded and had lower generation probabilities than equally common non-associated chains. When HLA alleles, especially DR and DQ, strongly co-occurred, attributing TCR associations to individual alleles was difficult. In both the original and validation cohorts, the classifier was reported to diagnose cytomegalovirus status with high specificity and sensitivity. In a later analysis, the rate of TCR association differed among HLA loci, with DRB1 alleles having the most associated TCRs and HLA-C alleles having the fewest. Because HLA typing was unavailable for some donors at each locus, only the typed subset was used in association tests. In the study, around 150 TCR beta chains were listed as associated with cytomegalovirus. This cohort had only TCR beta chains sequenced, and the lack of alpha or paired-chain data limited which features could be detected. Correlated functional status among segregating V segments might reflect linkage disequilibrium, but an unknown experimental factor could not be ruled out. According to the authors, the approach could potentially be generalized to other disease states and immunological phenotypes. Sequencing depth was assumed to be roughly uniform across donors in the presence/absence analyses, though that assumption may not hold. In vitro tests confirmed that a few of the cytomegalovirus-associated TCR beta chains recognize cytomegalovirus antigens. A later genetic analysis associated a missense DCLRE1C variant with V-gene and J-gene trimming of TCR beta chains, and an independent cohort replicated the association. A later analysis associated around 16,000 TCR beta sequences with specific HLA alleles at a false discovery rate of 0.05. A later analysis found that most CMV-associated TCR beta chains appeared HLA-restricted, with HLA associations seemingly driven largely by CMV exposure. The 87-base-pair reads could not distinguish some IMGT-functional V segments, including TRBV6-2 and TRBV6-3, so those segments were excluded. Broadly in line with IMGT annotations, most TCR beta V segments showed up in productive rearrangements about 87% or about 30% of the time in an earlier analysis of several hundred of the donors. A cluster of highly shared sequence variants was judged likely to be a technical artifact of the sequencing pipeline. While some public TCRs were present in many individuals, most TCR sequences turned up only very rarely across donors. A further reported finding was that TCR beta sequences accurately predicted the HLA-A and HLA-B alleles for most subjects in the first cohort. According to a later genetic analysis, donors in an Asian-associated ancestry cluster had fewer N-insertions in productive TCRs than the approximately 630-donor mean.

Sequenced sample: PBMCs. The sequence derives from a middle-aged man in good health and CMV-seropositive. The rearrangement combines TRBV7-9 with TRBJ2-7, and 8 junction bases match TRBD1. The DNA sequence follows: TGTGCCAGCAGCGAACCGGGACAGGAGAAATTC. It translates to CASSEPGQEKF.